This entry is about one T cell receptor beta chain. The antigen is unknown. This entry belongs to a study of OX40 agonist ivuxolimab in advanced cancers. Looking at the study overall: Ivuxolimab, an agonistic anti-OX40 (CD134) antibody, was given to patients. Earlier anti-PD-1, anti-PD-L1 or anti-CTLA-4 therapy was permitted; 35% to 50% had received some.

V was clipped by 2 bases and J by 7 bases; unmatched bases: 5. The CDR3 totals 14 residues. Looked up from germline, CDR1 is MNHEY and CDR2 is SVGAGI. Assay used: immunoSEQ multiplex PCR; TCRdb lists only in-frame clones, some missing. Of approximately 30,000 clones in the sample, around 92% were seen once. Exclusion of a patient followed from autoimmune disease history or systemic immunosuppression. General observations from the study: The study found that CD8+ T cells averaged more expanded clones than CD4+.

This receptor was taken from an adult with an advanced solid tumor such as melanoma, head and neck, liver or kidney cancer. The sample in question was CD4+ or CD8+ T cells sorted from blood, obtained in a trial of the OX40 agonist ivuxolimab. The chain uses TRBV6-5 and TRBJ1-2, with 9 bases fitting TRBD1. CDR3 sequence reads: CASSYRTGVVGYTF. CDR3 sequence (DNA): TGTGCCAGCAGTTACCGGACAGGGGTCGTTGGCTACACCTTC.